These 15 T cell receptor beta chains came from one sample sequenced in a study of T cell changes during pregnancy in multiple sclerosis. Some clones are missing from TCRdb's copy, which holds only in-frame ones; the method was immunoSEQ multiplex PCR. The sample has 95,000 to 100,000 clones, around 90% seen once; the top ten hold about 3.4%. This material consisted of peripheral blood, taken in the second trimester of pregnancy. The receptors originated from a female donor with multiple sclerosis, enrolled in a pregnancy study.

The rearrangement links TRBV6-5 to TRBJ2-2; TRBD2 is a possible D gene (6 bases). This CDR3 contains 15 residues. The V end was cut by 7 bases, the J end by 3 bases, with 15 bases between. Germline V CDR1 and CDR2: MNHEY, SVGAGI. CDR3 region: CASIRLTSYTGELFF. In nucleotides, the CDR3 is TGTGCCAGCATCCGGCTGACTAGTTACACCGGGGAGCTGTTTTTT.

CDR3 bases: TGTGCCAGTAGTATCGGGTCTGCCTACGAGCAGTACTTC. Its translation: CASSIGSAYEQYF. The rearrangement uses TRBV19 and TRBJ2-7; D is undetermined. Germline V gene lookup returns CDR1 LNHDA and CDR2 SQIVND (reference sequence). V lost 3 bases and J 2 bases, leaving 8 bases between the germline ends. The CDR3 sequence is 13 residues long.

This chain joins TRBV29-1 and TRBJ2-6, with D possibly TRBD1 on 5 matching bases. Looked up from germline, CDR1 is SQVTM and CDR2 is ANQGSEA. Trimming stripped 4 bases from V and 1 base from J, with 11 bases between. CDR3 length: 15 residues. CDR3 in DNA: TGCAGCGTTGTTAGGGGCGAATCTGGGGCCAACGTCCTGACTTTC. This translates into CSVVRGESGANVLTF.

This clone was seen a single time. The chain employs TRBV27 and TRBJ1-5, with 8 bases lining up with TRBD1. CDR3 length equals 15 residues. The V segment lost 6 bases and the J segment 1 base; nucleotides outside the gene matches: 5. The germline CDR1 and CDR2 sequences are MNHEY and SMNVEV (reference sequence). The CDR3 nucleotides are TGTGCCAGCAGCAAGACAGGGGACAGCAATCAGCCCCAGCATTTT. Translating it yields CASSKTGDSNQPQHF.

The chain employs TRBV29-1 and TRBJ2-3; 9 nucleotides align to TRBD2. Germline V gives CDR1 SQVTM, CDR2 ANQGSEA. This CDR3 has 15 amino acids. With V trimmed by 6 bases and J by 8 bases, 15 bases remained unmatched. In nucleotides, the CDR3 is TGCAGCGTCGAGGGGGCTAGCGGGAAATTGGGTACGCAGTATTTT. Its protein is CSVEGASGKLGTQYF.

This chain connects TRBV6-5 to TRBJ2-2, with 9 bases fitting TRBD1. This CDR3 is 15 amino acids long. V was clipped by 6 bases and J by 6 bases; unmatched bases: 8. Germline lookup yields CDR1 MNHEY and CDR2 SVGAGI. The CDR3 DNA sequence: TGTGCCAGCAGCCCAGGGACAGGGCTTTCCGGGGAGCTGTTTTTT. This sequence encodes CASSPGTGLSGELFF.

The chain joins TRBV11-2 to TRBJ1-1; 8 nucleotides match TRBD1. CDR3 size: 14 residues. Germline-derived CDR1 and CDR2 are SGHAT and FQNNGV. With 1 base clipped from V and 11 bases from J, the junction kept 9 bases outside the gene matches. This CDR3 reads CASSLGQGAGEAFF. The CDR3, as DNA: TGTGCCAGCAGCTTAGGCCAGGGGGCAGGAGAGGCTTTCTTT.

The rearrangement joins TRBV7-8 to TRBJ2-3; D remains ambiguous. Between the trimmed V and J ends, which lost 1 base and 0 bases, there was a span of 8 bases. Germline values: CDR1 SGHVS, CDR2 FQNEAQ. There are 15 residues in the CDR3. The CDR3 sequence: CASSLDGASTDTQYF. CDR3 sequence (DNA): TGTGCCAGCAGCTTAGACGGAGCTAGCACAGATACGCAGTATTTT. The full variable domain, with the rest looked up from reference TRBV7-8 and TRBJ2-3, is GAGVSQSPRYKVAKRGQDVALRCDPISGHVSLFWYQQALGQGPEFLTYFQNEAQLDKSGLPSDRFFAERPEGSVSTLKIQRTQQEDSAVYLCASSLDGASTDTQYFGPGTRLTVL.

The J gene is TRBJ1-5, the V gene TRBV9; D is ambiguous. Germline values: CDR1 SGDLS, CDR2 YYNGEE. Trimming pared 0 bases from V and 4 bases from J, leaving 2 bases between. The CDR3 covers 12 residues. DNA for the CDR3: TGTGCCAGCAGCGTAGCAAATCAGCCCCAGCATTTT. It is translated as CASSVANQPQHF.

The CDR3 loop reads CASSLQGRNTEAFF. The CDR3 nucleotides are TGTGCCAGCAGCCTGCAGGGCAGGAACACTGAAGCTTTCTTT. The rearrangement joins TRBV14 to TRBJ1-1, with D maybe TRBD1 (5 bases). Germline V gives CDR1 SGHDN, CDR2 FVKESK. Trimming left V 4 bases short and J 1 base short, with 10 bases between. The CDR3 loop spans 14 amino acids.

The rearrangement links TRBV25-1 to TRBJ2-7; the match to TRBD2 covers 10 bases. Trimming removed 6 bases from V and 2 bases from J; junction bases left unmatched: 7. The CDR3 extends over 15 amino acids. Germline CDR1 reads MGHDK; CDR2 reads SYGVNS. The CDR3 region has the DNA TGTGCCAGCAGGGGGGGGACTAGCGTCGCCTACGAGCAGTACTTC. Translating gives CASRGGTSVAYEQYF.

This clone came up once. This chain links TRBV19 with TRBJ1-2; maybe TRBD1 (5 bases). The V and J ends lost 8 bases and 0 bases respectively, with 10 bases between them. This CDR3 contains 13 residues. Looked up from germline, CDR1 is LNHDA and CDR2 is SQIVND (reference sequence). CDR3 protein: CASRGTANYGYTF. Here the CDR3 DNA reads TGTGCCAGTCGCGGGACGGCTAACTATGGCTACACCTTC.

The chain recombines TRBV6-5 with TRBJ1-2, with D maybe TRBD1 (5 bases). This CDR3 spans 14 amino acids. The V and J ends lost 2 bases and 1 base respectively, with 8 bases between them. Germline assignment: CDR1 MNHEY and CDR2 SVGAGI. The CDR3 DNA reads as TGTGCCAGCAGTTACGGGCAGGGTAACTATGGCTACACCTTC. Its protein is CASSYGQGNYGYTF.

The V gene is TRBV5-1, the J gene TRBJ1-2, with D perhaps matching TRBD1 (6 bases). The CDR3 is made up of 13 amino acids. Trimming pared 1 base from V and 5 bases from J, leaving 9 bases between. Germline V gives CDR1 SGHRS, CDR2 YFSETQ. The CDR3 sequence: CASSLRTEYGYTF. The CDR3 region has the DNA TGCGCCAGCAGCTTGAGGACAGAATATGGCTACACCTTC.

The V and J genes are TRBV4-3 and TRBJ2-3, with 11 bases identical to TRBD2. CDR1 is LGHNA and CDR2 is YSLEER in the germline V gene. This CDR3 has 16 residues. V shed 4 bases and J 3 bases; nucleotides not matched to a gene: 6. The CDR3 is CASSRLAGGGTDTQYF. CDR3 coding DNA: TGCGCCAGCAGCCGATTAGCGGGGGGGGGAACAGATACGCAGTATTTT.